Each of the 25 T cell receptor beta chains below was sequenced from the same sample in a study of blood T cells in healthy people across ages. The authors ran a second PCR of about 7 to 12 cycles using a sample-barcoded 5' primer and a J-beta primer mix. MiXCR, run by TCRdb on the 5' RACE reads, gives a single entry per CDR3 protein. This table has approximately 1,100,000 distinct CDR3 sequences, 45% appearing once. Sequenced: blood. The source is a woman in her sixties in good health.

The rearrangement joins TRBV6-1 to TRBJ2-7, with 7 nucleotides matching TRBD1. Germline V gene data show CDR1 as MNHNS and CDR2 as SASEGT. Trimming at V came to 4 bases and at J to 3 bases, leaving 6 bases not matched to a gene. The length of the CDR3 is 14 residues. In DNA, the CDR3 is TGTGCCAGCAGTGCAGGGGGTGCCTTCTACGAGCAGTACTTC. Encoded protein: CASSAGGAFYEQYF.

J is TRBJ2-1 and V is TRBV29-1, with D perhaps being TRBD1 or TRBD2 (5 bases each). Germline V CDR1 and CDR2: SQVTM, ANQGSEA. The length of the CDR3 is 14 residues. Trimming took off 7 bases at V and 4 bases at J, with 17 bases between the two ends. The CDR3 protein is CSGSGTRIYNEQFF. The CDR3 region has the DNA TGCAGCGGCTCCGGGACGAGGATATACAATGAGCAGTTCTTC.

The rearrangement joins TRBV27 to TRBJ2-5; tentatively, D is TRBD1 (5 bases). Trimming left V 0 bases short and J 11 bases short, with 16 bases between. The CDR3 is 14 residues long. CDR1 is MNHEY, CDR2 SMNVEV, per germline (reference sequence). The CDR3 region is CASSLSSTALQQYF. Here the CDR3 DNA reads TGTGCCAGCAGTTTATCGTCGACAGCGCTCCAGCAGTACTTC.

This sequence joins TRBV15 and TRBJ1-2; TRBD1 matches at 7 bases. V trimming: 1 base; J trimming: 4 bases; junction bases outside the gene matches: 3. Germline-derived CDR1 and CDR2 are LNHNV and YYDKDF (reference sequence). The CDR3 is 14 residues long. The chain's CDR3 is CATSRGGGSYGYTF. CDR3 DNA sequence: TGTGCCACCAGCAGAGGAGGGGGCAGCTATGGCTACACCTTC.

About this clonotype itself: A much larger clone differs by one base, so this may be a read error. The rearrangement uses TRBV6-5 and TRBJ2-1; a weak D match, TRBD2 (6 bases). The V and J ends lost 5 bases and 10 bases respectively, with 18 bases between them. Germline lookup yields CDR1 MNHEY and CDR2 SVGAGI. The CDR3 totals 14 residues. Written as DNA, the CDR3 is TGTGCCAGCAGTGACGGGGGACGAGCTCGGGAGCAGTTCTTC. Its translation: CASSDGGRAREQFF.

This clonotype was seen a few times. The CDR3 nucleotides are TGTGCCAGCACCAGACGGACAGGGGGAAATTCACCCCTCCACTTT. It is translated as CASTRRTGGNSPLHF. The gene calls are TRBV2 and TRBJ1-6; 10 bases fit TRBD1. With 7 bases clipped from V and 7 bases from J, the junction kept 7 bases outside the gene matches. CDR3 length: 15 residues. Germline V lookup: CDR1 SNHLY, CDR2 FYNNEI. Looking up the rest from reference TRBV2 and TRBJ1-6 gives the full variable domain: EPEVTQTPSHQVTQMGQEVILRCVPISNHLYFYWYRQILGQKVEFLVSFYNNEISEKSEIFDDQFSVERPDGSNFTLKIRSTKLEDSAMYFCASTRRTGGNSPLHFGNGTRLTVT.

The CDR3 sequence is CSASPTSGSPPFF. The DNA of the CDR3 is TGCAGTGCTAGTCCAACTAGCGGGAGTCCGCCGTTCTTC. The chain combines TRBV20-1 with TRBJ2-1; 11 positions agree with TRBD2. The CDR3 has 13 amino acids. Germline values: CDR1 DFQATT, CDR2 SNEGSKA (reference sequence). V lost 3 bases to trimming and J lost 15 bases; unmatched junction nucleotides: 10.

This clonotype was seen more than once but under ten times. This chain uses TRBV7-2 with TRBJ2-3; D unresolved. V shed 5 bases and J shed 3 bases, with 15 bases lying between them. CDR3 length equals 15 residues. Per germline, CDR1 SGHTA and CDR2 FQGNSA. CDR3 amino acids: CASSPDPGHTDTQYF. CDR3 nucleotides: TGTGCCAGCAGCCCGGATCCTGGGCATACAGATACGCAGTATTTT.

V is TRBV7-2 and J is TRBJ1-1; TRBD1 might be the D (5 bases). V lost 2 bases to trimming and J lost 4 bases, with 8 bases between them. This CDR3 contains 13 residues. Germline V gene lookup returns CDR1 SGHTA and CDR2 FQGNSA. DNA for the CDR3: TGTGCCAGCAGCTTATTGCAGGGCACTGAAGCTTTCTTT. Protein: CASSLLQGTEAFF.

This chain uses TRBV6-5 with TRBJ2-5, with D possibly matching TRBD1 (5 bases). The end of the DNA aligns better with TRBJ2-7, so the J call may be wrong. CDR3 length equals 15 residues. The germline V gene has CDR1 MNHEY and CDR2 SVGAGI. The DNA for the CDR3 is TGTGCCAGCAGTTACTCGGGGCAGGGCCTCGACGAGCAGTACTTC. Protein product: CASSYSGQGLDEQYF.

The CDR3 sequence: CASSLWGSAGEQYF. The CDR3 nucleotides are TGTGCCAGCAGTTTATGGGGGTCTGCAGGCGAGCAGTACTTC. The rearrangement uses TRBV27 and TRBJ2-5, with D tentatively TRBD1 or TRBD2 (5 bases each). Gene TRBJ2-7 matches the end of the DNA better, so the J call may be wrong. Germline V gene lookup returns CDR1 MNHEY and CDR2 SMNVEV (reference sequence). CDR3 length: 14 amino acids.

The chain uses TRBV7-3 and TRBJ2-3; D possibly corresponds to TRBD1 (6 bases). The CDR3 loop spans 15 amino acids. V was cut by 5 bases and J by 2 bases, with 14 bases left in between. CDR1 is SGHTA and CDR2 is FQGTGA in the germline V gene. The CDR3: CASSLTGIVTDTQYF. CDR3 DNA sequence: TGTGCCAGCAGCCTTACAGGGATAGTCACAGATACGCAGTATTTT.

This chain joins TRBV20-1 and TRBJ2-7, with D perhaps TRBD1 or TRBD2 (6 bases each). The V end lost 4 bases, the J end lost 2 bases, and 9 bases lay between the germline ends. The CDR3 covers 12 residues. Germline V gives CDR1 DFQATT, CDR2 SNEGSKA (reference sequence). DNA of the CDR3: TGCAGTGCTAATGGGGGGCCCTACGAGCAGTACTTC. Its translation: CSANGGPYEQYF.

Comments on this clonotype: This may arise from a read error, as a much more abundant clone is one base away. The rearrangement joins TRBV7-2 to TRBJ2-1; TRBD2 aligns across 7 bases. Trimming at V came to 1 base and at J to 7 bases, leaving 10 bases not matched to a gene. The CDR3 totals 16 residues. Germline CDR1 and CDR2: SGHTA and FQGNSA. The CDR3: CASSLVGRAGRNEQFF. The CDR3 DNA is TGTGCCAGCAGCTTAGTTGGACGAGCGGGGAGGAATGAGCAGTTCTTC.

V usage is TRBV7-2 and J usage is TRBJ1-2; D unresolved. This CDR3 contains 15 residues. The germline V gene has CDR1 SGHTA and CDR2 FQGNSA. Trimming removed 0 bases from V and 5 bases from J, with 13 bases in between. Here the CDR3 DNA reads TGTGCCAGCAGCTTAGCCGGGCCTGGTGGGTATGGCTACACCTTC. Translated: CASSLAGPGGYGYTF.

The genes are TRBV20-1 and TRBJ2-1, with TRBD2 matching over 8 bases. The V segment lost 6 bases and the J segment 1 base; nucleotides outside the gene matches: 11. Germline values: CDR1 DFQATT, CDR2 SNEGSKA (reference sequence). The CDR3 is 16 amino acids. CDR3 in DNA: TGCAGTGCCCCCCGGGGTAGCGGGATATCCTACAATGAGCAGTTCTTC. It codes for CSAPRGSGISYNEQFF.

In this sample, this clonotype turned up once. The chain is built from TRBV20-1 and TRBJ2-7; the D gene is possibly TRBD1 (5 bases). CDR1 and CDR2 from the germline V gene are DFQATT and SNEGSKA (reference sequence). This CDR3 comprises 14 residues. V was shortened by 6 bases and J by 0 bases, with 15 bases between the two germline ends. The CDR3 region has the DNA TGCAGTGCCCTATCGACAGAGAGCTCCTACGAGCAGTACTTC. It encodes CSALSTESSYEQYF.

This clonotype turned up a few times. J is TRBJ2-5 and V is TRBV28, with D tentatively TRBD2 (5 bases). Germline CDR1 is MDHEN and CDR2 is SYDVKM. CDR3 length equals 11 residues. V shed 3 bases and J shed 11 bases, with 10 bases lying between them. In nucleotides, the CDR3 is TGTGCCAGCAGTTTGTTGTGGGAGCAGTACTTC. Translation gives CASSLLWEQYF.

The V and J genes are TRBV3-1 and TRBJ2-7, with 10 bases fitting TRBD1. The V gene end was trimmed by 6 bases and the J gene end by 3 bases; junction bases not matched to a gene: 8. Germline CDR1 is LGHDT and CDR2 is YNNKEL (reference sequence). The CDR3 is 15 residues long. CDR3 in amino acids: CASSPGTGARYEQYF. The CDR3 region has the DNA TGTGCCAGCAGTCCCGGGACAGGGGCCCGCTACGAGCAGTACTTC.

This clonotype occurred once. The CDR3 spells CASSQGTGRRYEQYF. The CDR3 bases are TGTGCCAGCAGCCAGGGAACAGGGCGGCGGTACGAGCAGTACTTC. The gene calls are TRBV3-1 and TRBJ2-4, with D perhaps TRBD1 (6 bases). The J call is uncertain, as TRBJ2-7 better fits the DNA end. CDR3 size: 15 residues. CDR1 is LGHDT, CDR2 YNNKEL, per germline (reference sequence).

V and J are TRBV6-5 and TRBJ2-6; 8 bases fit TRBD1. J gave up 2 bases and V 6 bases, and 6 bases lay outside the gene matches. Germline CDR1 MNHEY, CDR2 SVGAGI. The CDR3 is 16 residues long. This CDR3 reads CASSEDRVAGANVLTF. Written as DNA, the CDR3 is TGTGCCAGCAGCGAGGACAGGGTTGCTGGGGCCAACGTCCTGACTTTC.

The chain has TRBV4-1 and TRBJ1-2, with 8 bases fitting TRBD1. CDR1 is MGHRA and CDR2 is YSYEKL in the germline V gene. Trimming took 1 base from V and 4 from J; bases not matched to a gene: 2. The CDR3 runs to 14 residues. The CDR3 region is CASSQVRGLYGYTF. The DNA for the CDR3 is TGCGCCAGCAGCCAAGTCAGGGGGCTCTATGGCTACACCTTC.

This clonotype was counted a few times. The chain employs TRBV15 and TRBJ2-1, with 10 nucleotides matching TRBD2. The CDR3 covers 14 residues. Germline CDR1 and CDR2: LNHNV and YYDKDF (reference sequence). V trimming: 4 bases; J trimming: 7 bases; junction bases outside the gene matches: 4. As DNA, the CDR3 is TGTGCCACCAGCAAGCGGGAGGGCCGGAATGAGCAGTTCTTC. Translation: CATSKREGRNEQFF.

The J gene is TRBJ2-4, the V gene TRBV7-2; D may be TRBD2 (5 bases). The DNA matches TRBJ2-7 better at its end, which makes the J call doubtful. The CDR3 runs to 16 residues. Germline assignment: CDR1 SGHTA and CDR2 FQGNSA. The chain's CDR3 is CASSSSLQQSNYEQYF. The CDR3 nucleotides read TGTGCCAGCAGTTCTAGCCTCCAACAGAGTAATTACGAGCAGTACTTC.

The sample holds a few counts of this clonotype. The J gene is TRBJ2-7, the V gene TRBV6-2 or TRBV6-3, with a weak D call TRBD2 (5 bases). This CDR3 region has 15 residues. With 7 bases removed from V and 0 bases from J, the gap between germline ends came to 16 bases. The V gene's germline CDR1 is MNHEY and CDR2 SVGEGT. CDR3 loop: CASTAERPSSYEQYF. Written as DNA, the CDR3 is TGTGCCAGCACCGCCGAGCGGCCTAGCTCCTACGAGCAGTACTTC.